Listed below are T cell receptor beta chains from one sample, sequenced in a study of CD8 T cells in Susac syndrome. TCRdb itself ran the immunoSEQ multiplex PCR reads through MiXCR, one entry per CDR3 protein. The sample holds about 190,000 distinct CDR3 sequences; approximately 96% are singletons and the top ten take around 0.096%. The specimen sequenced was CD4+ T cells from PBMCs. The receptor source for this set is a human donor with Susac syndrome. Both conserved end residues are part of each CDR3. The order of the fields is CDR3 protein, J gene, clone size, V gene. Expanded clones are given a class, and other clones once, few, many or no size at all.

CASSPVRGQGVHEQYF | TRBJ2-7 | - | TRBV6-1
CAWSQYMNTEAFF | TRBJ1-1 | - | TRBV30
CSARDLRTGVVSEQFF | TRBJ2-1 | - | TRBV20-1
CASSYHRDRFLYEQYF | TRBJ2-7 | - | TRBV6-5
CASSYLRGGLHEQFF | TRBJ2-1 | - | TRBV6-2/TRBV6-3
CASTNNRGDTEAFF | TRBJ1-1 | once | TRBV12-3/TRBV12-4
CASSSRGTTSYEQYF | TRBJ2-7 | - | TRBV5-1
CATSRPGLANTQYF | TRBJ2-3 | - | TRBV15
CASSTRGRGQPQHF | TRBJ1-5 | - | TRBV19
CSARDRWEISGNTIYF | TRBJ1-3 | - | TRBV20-1
CASSSRANYGYTF | TRBJ1-2 | - | TRBV7-2
CASSLDRQGSTDTQYF | TRBJ2-3 | - | TRBV5-6
CASSRPVNTEAFF | TRBJ1-1 | - | TRBV12-3/TRBV12-4